The entry below describes one TCR beta chain. V dropped 5 bases and J dropped 0; count of bases not matched to a gene: 6. The CDR3 length is 15 residues. Germline CDR1 and CDR2: MNHNY and SVGAGI (reference sequence). This sample was included in a study of shared clonotypes between healthy human individuals. Study at large: The people who gave samples were two women and three men aged 18 to 49.

Investigators spread the genomic DNA of each subset evenly over several immunoSEQ plates. The DNA input per sorted-subset replicate PCR was roughly 180 ng, corresponding to some 33,000 T cell genomes. The repertoire was sequenced with immunoSEQ multiplex PCR; TCRdb's copy has only in-frame clones and lacks some. The repertoire includes over a million clones, approximately 96% of them detected once, and more than 0.9% sits in the top ten. Memory CD4+ cells were the fraction left after CD45RA+ naive selection. The V gene is TRBV6-6, the J gene TRBJ2-7, with 8 bases aligning to TRBD1. The sequencing sample was made of naive CD4+ T cells sorted from blood. As for subset: CD45RA+ positively selected. The TCR comes from a man younger than 40 in good health. The CDR3 is CASSPGQGLSYEQYF. DNA for the CDR3: TGTGCCAGCAGTCCTGGACAGGGTCTCTCCTACGAGCAGTACTTC.